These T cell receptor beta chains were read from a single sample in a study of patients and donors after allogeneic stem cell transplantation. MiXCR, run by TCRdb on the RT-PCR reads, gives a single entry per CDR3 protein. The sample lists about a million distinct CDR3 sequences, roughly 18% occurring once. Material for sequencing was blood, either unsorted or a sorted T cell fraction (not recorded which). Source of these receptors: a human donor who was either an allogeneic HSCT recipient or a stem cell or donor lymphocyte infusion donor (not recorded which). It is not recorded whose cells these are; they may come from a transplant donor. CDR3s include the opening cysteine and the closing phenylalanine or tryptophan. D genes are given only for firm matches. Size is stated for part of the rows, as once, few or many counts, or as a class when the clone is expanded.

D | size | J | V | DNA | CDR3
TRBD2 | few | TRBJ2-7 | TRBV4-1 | TGCGCCAGCAGCCAAGAGACTAGCGGCCGCTCCTACGAGCAGTACTTC | CASSQETSGRSYEQYF
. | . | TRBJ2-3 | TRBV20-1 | TGCAGTGCCCCCCCAGTAGGAGCGGTCACAGATACGCAGTATTTT | CSAPPVGAVTDTQYF
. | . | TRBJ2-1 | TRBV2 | TGTGCCAGCAGTCCGAGCCGCGGGTCCTACAATGAGCAGTTCTTC | CASSPSRGSYNEQFF
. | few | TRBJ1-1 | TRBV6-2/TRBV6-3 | TGTGCCAGCAGAAACGGGGCAACCCAGGAAGCTTTCTTT | CASRNGATQEAFF
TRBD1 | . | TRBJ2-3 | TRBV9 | TGTGCCAGCAGCGTAGTTGGGACAGGGGCGACAGATACGCAGTATTTT | CASSVVGTGATDTQYF
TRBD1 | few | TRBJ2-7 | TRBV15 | TGTGCCACCAGCAGAGATCTAGGGACAGGACAAAACTACGAGCAGTACTTC | CATSRDLGTGQNYEQYF
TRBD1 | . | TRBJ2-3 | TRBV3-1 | TGTGCCAGCAGCCAAGAGGGCACAGGGGGCGATACGCAGTATTTT | CASSQEGTGGDTQYF
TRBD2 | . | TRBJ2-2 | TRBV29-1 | TGCAGCGCCAAAACTAGCGGGAGGGCCGGGGAGCTGTTTTTT | CSAKTSGRAGELFF
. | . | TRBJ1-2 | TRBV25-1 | TGTGCCAGCAGTGGTCGGGTCTCCCCCTATGGCTACACCTTC | CASSGRVSPYGYTF
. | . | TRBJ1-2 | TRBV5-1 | TGCGCCAGCAGCTTGAGTCGGGGGGCTAACTATGGCTACACCTTC | CASSLSRGANYGYTF
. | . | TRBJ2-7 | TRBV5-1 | TGCGCCAGCAGCTTGGGCAAGCCAGGCTACGAGCAGTACTTC | CASSLGKPGYEQYF
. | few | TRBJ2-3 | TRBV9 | TGTGCCAGCAGCCTCAGGACGAACCAGTTCGCAGATACGCAGTATTTT | CASSLRTNQFADTQYF
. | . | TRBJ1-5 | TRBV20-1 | TGCAGTGCCGATTATGGGACGGCTCAGCCCCAGCATTTT | CSADYGTAQPQHF
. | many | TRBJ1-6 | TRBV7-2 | TGTGCCAGCAGCCGACAAAGCTCCTATAATTCACCCCTCCACTTT | CASSRQSSYNSPLHF
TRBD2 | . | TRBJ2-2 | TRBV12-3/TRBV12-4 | TGTGCCAGCAACCTAGCGGCCGGGGAGCTGTTTTTT | CASNLAAGELFF
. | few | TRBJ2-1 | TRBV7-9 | TGTGCCAGCAGGTCCGGTTCCCATCGGTACAATGAGCAGTTCTTC | CASRSGSHRYNEQFF
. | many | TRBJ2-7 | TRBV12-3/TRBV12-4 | TGTGCCAGCAGCCCCGTAGGGCAGGGGATCGGGGAGCAGTACTTC | CASSPVGQGIGEQYF
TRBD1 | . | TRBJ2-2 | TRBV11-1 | TGTGCCAGCAGCGTACGGACAGGGGCCGGGGAGCTGTTTTTT | CASSVRTGAGELFF
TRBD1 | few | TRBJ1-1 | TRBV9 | TGTGCCAGCAGCGTAGCTACAGGGGGGAAGAACACTGAAGCTTTCTTT | CASSVATGGKNTEAFF
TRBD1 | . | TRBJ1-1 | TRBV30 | TGTGCCTGGATGGGGTGGGACAGTCGGCGGGTGAACACTGAAGCTTTCTTT | CAWMGWDSRRVNTEAFF
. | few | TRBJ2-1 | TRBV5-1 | TGCGCCAGCAGCTTGGTTCAGGGAGCGCACAATGAGCAGTTCTTC | CASSLVQGAHNEQFF
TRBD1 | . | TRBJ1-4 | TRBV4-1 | TGCGCCAGCAGCCAAGGGACCGGGACAGGAAATGAAAAACTGTTTTTT | CASSQGTGTGNEKLFF
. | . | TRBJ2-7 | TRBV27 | TGTGCCAGCAGTGAAATCCGGGCCAAATCCTACGAGCAGTACTTC | CASSEIRAKSYEQYF
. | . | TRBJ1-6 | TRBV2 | TGTGCCAGCAGATCCGTCCCGGGGACTTCACCCCTCCACTTT | CASRSVPGTSPLHF